The 22 T cell receptor beta chains below all came from one sample that was sequenced in a study of regulatory T cells in long-lasting Graves disease. Arm-PCR of CDR3 regions with iRepertoire HTBI primers generated TCR beta libraries. TCRdb itself ran the multiplex PCR reads through MiXCR, one entry per CDR3 protein. The sample has 400,000 to 500,000 distinct CDR3 sequences; approximately 15% are singletons. Time point meaning: newly diagnosed GD, antithyroid drugs for less than 3 months. The TCR library was made from RNA extracted from PBMCs. These data were also reused for a study on T cells in Graves' hyperthyroidism and ophthalmopathy.

The material sequenced was peripheral blood mononuclear cells (PBMCs), taken at new diagnosis, from a patient treated with antithyroid drugs. The receptors were gathered from a woman aged 50 to 60 with Graves disease.

This clonotype was recorded many times. This sequence joins TRBV10-2 and TRBJ2-1; TRBD1 matches at 11 bases. CDR1 is WSHSY and CDR2 is SAAADI in the germline V gene. V shed 0 bases, J shed 6 bases, and the junction held 1 base outside the gene matches. The CDR3 has 15 residues. The chain's CDR3 is CASSESGTGGNEQFF. CDR3 nucleotides: TGCGCCAGCAGTGAGTCCGGGACAGGGGGCAATGAGCAGTTCTTC.

This clonotype appeared many times. This chain uses TRBV11-2 with TRBJ2-2; D gene unclear. The CDR3 has 15 residues. The ends were cut back, 2 bases at V and 6 bases at J, with 13 bases in the middle. Looked up from germline, CDR1 is SGHAT and CDR2 is FQNNGV. The CDR3 region is CASSLRGSTSGELFF. The CDR3 coding sequence is TGTGCCAGCAGCTTACGAGGTAGCACCTCCGGGGAGCTGTTTTTT.

This clonotype was recorded at least ten times. This rearrangement joins TRBV5-1 to TRBJ1-1; D uncertain. The V gene lost 1 base and the J gene lost 1 base, with 11 bases spanning the gap. CDR3 size: 15 residues. CDR1 SGHRS and CDR2 YFSETQ come from the germline V gene. CDR3 DNA: TGCGCCAGCAGCTTGCTAGGCAGCCGGAACACTGAAGCTTTCTTT. Protein: CASSLLGSRNTEAFF.

The V and J genes are TRBV28 and TRBJ1-6; possibly TRBD1 for D (6 bases). The CDR3 sequence is 15 residues long. Trimming pared 5 bases from V and 6 bases from J, leaving 14 bases between. Germline values: CDR1 MDHEN, CDR2 SYDVKM. The CDR3 DNA is TGTGCCAGCAGTACTCTGGACAGACTTAATTCACCCCTCCACTTT. Translating it yields CASSTLDRLNSPLHF.

The sample holds a few counts of this clonotype. The chain joins TRBV5-6 to TRBJ2-1; D is perhaps TRBD1 (6 bases). V was shortened by 5 bases and J by 9 bases, with 18 bases between the two germline ends. Germline CDR1 and CDR2: SGHDT and YYEEEE. CDR3 size: 14 residues. The CDR3 DNA sequence: TGTGCCAGCAGTCCTCAGGGGCTGGGCAGTGAGCAGTTCTTC. Translated, it gives CASSPQGLGSEQFF.

The chain is built from TRBV2 and TRBJ1-4; no clear D. This CDR3 is built from 13 residues. CDR1 is SNHLY, CDR2 FYNNEI, per germline. V shed 6 bases and J shed 5 bases, with 10 bases lying between them. The CDR3 sequence: CASSRGWNEKLFF. CDR3 bases: TGTGCCAGCAGCCGGGGATGGAATGAAAAACTGTTTTTT.

This clonotype came up many times. The V gene is TRBV27, the J gene TRBJ2-1, with D uncertain. Trimming left V 3 bases short and J 9 bases short, with 18 bases between. Germline CDR1 is MNHEY and CDR2 is SMNVEV (reference sequence). This CDR3 is 15 amino acids long. CDR3 sequence: CASSFYRLGYSEQFF. CDR3 nucleotide sequence: TGTGCCAGCAGTTTCTATCGCCTGGGGTATAGTGAGCAGTTCTTC.

Of note for this clonotype: Possible read error: a much larger clone is one base away. The final CDR3 position lacks the conserved phenylalanine or tryptophan, pointing to a likely read error. The CDR3 loop is CASSPLGFRPQHL. CDR3 DNA: TGTGCCAGCAGCCCCCTGGGGTTTCGGCCCCAGCATCTT. The V call is TRBV2, the J call TRBJ1-5; D unresolved. The CDR3 is 13 residues long. Deletions cut 6 bases from V and 9 bases from J, with 15 bases between. Germline V gene sequence: CDR1 SNHLY, CDR2 FYNNEI.

The chain employs TRBV6-1 and TRBJ1-4, with 9 bases aligning to TRBD1. Trimming removed 7 bases from V and 8 bases from J; junction bases left unmatched: 8. CDR1 MNHNS and CDR2 SASEGT come from the germline V gene. The CDR3 sequence is 14 residues long. CDR3 sequence reads: CASTNRDRDEKLFF. In DNA form, the CDR3 reads TGTGCCAGCACAAATCGGGACAGGGACGAAAAACTGTTTTTT.

This clonotype came up a few times. The chain has TRBV7-9 and TRBJ2-3; D is unresolved. This CDR3 comprises 15 residues. Trimming stripped 1 base from V and 4 bases from J, with 12 bases between. CDR1 and CDR2 from the germline V gene are SEHNR and FQNEAQ (reference sequence). In DNA, the CDR3 is TGTGCCAGCAGCTTAGGCGCGGTTGGGGCAGATACGCAGTATTTT. Amino acids: CASSLGAVGADTQYF.

Ten or more counts support this clonotype. V and J are TRBV7-2 and TRBJ2-7; 8 nucleotides agree with TRBD2. This CDR3 region has 15 residues. With 6 bases clipped from V and 0 bases from J, the junction kept 7 bases outside the gene matches. Germline values: CDR1 SGHTA, CDR2 FQGNSA. The chain's CDR3 is CASSYSGTSSYEQYF. The DNA for the CDR3 is TGTGCCAGCAGTTACTCCGGGACTAGCTCCTACGAGCAGTACTTC.

This sequence joins TRBV30 and TRBJ2-7, with 10 bases that match TRBD2. This CDR3 is built from 16 residues. J was trimmed by 2 bases and V by 7 bases; bases with no gene match: 14. CDR1 is GTSNPN and CDR2 is SVGIG in the germline V gene (reference sequence). The CDR3 loop reads CASEGLAGVRTYEQYF. CDR3 in DNA: TGTGCCTCCGAGGGGCTAGCGGGAGTCCGGACCTACGAGCAGTACTTC.

This clonotype has at least ten counts. The rearrangement joins TRBV7-9 to TRBJ2-7, with TRBD1 identical over 7 bases. V shed 2 bases, J shed 2 bases, and the junction held 3 bases outside the gene matches. Per the germline V gene, CDR1 is SEHNR and CDR2 is FQNEAQ (reference sequence). The CDR3 sequence is 14 residues long. The CDR3 protein is CASSLRGQTYEQYF. The CDR3 nucleotides read TGTGCCAGCAGCTTAAGGGGACAGACCTACGAGCAGTACTTC.

This clonotype was counted many times. This sequence joins TRBV12-3 or TRBV12-4 and TRBJ2-1; no clear D. The CDR3 runs to 13 residues. V was pared by 3 bases and J by 6 bases, with 9 bases between. The CDR3 DNA reads as TGTGCCAGCAGTTTTGTTCCGGGCAATGAGCAGTTCTTC. This encodes CASSFVPGNEQFF.

A note on this clonotype: This sequence may be a read error, since a much larger clone differs from it by one base. The V call is TRBV28, the J call TRBJ2-1, with D possibly called TRBD1 or TRBD2 (5 bases each). The CDR3 has 14 residues. Germline V gene sequence: CDR1 MDHEN, CDR2 SYDVKM. Here the CDR3 DNA reads TGTGCCAGCAGCCAGGTCGGGGCCTACAATGAGCGGTTCTTC. Protein product: CASSQVGAYNERFF.

The chain has TRBV5-1 and TRBJ2-1, with 9 bases that match TRBD1. The CDR3 totals 12 residues. CDR1 is SGHRS and CDR2 is YFSETQ in the germline V gene. Unmatched junction bases numbered 3, after V lost 0 bases and J lost 14 bases. DNA of the CDR3: TGCGCCAGCAGCTTGGGGACAGGGGATAAGTTCTTC. This gives the protein CASSLGTGDKFF.

This clonotype was observed a handful of times. The CDR3 DNA reads TGCGCCAGCAGCCCGGGGACTTCCTTGAAGGCAGATACGCAGTATTTT. It specifies CASSPGTSLKADTQYF. The V and J genes are TRBV5-1 and TRBJ2-3; D might be TRBD2 (6 bases). Germline V gives CDR1 SGHRS, CDR2 YFSETQ. With 4 bases removed from V and 4 bases from J, the gap between germline ends came to 19 bases. The CDR3 has 16 residues. The full variable domain, with the rest looked up from reference TRBV5-1 and TRBJ2-3, is KAGVTQTPRYLIKTRGQQVTLSCSPISGHRSVSWYQQTPGQGLQFLFEYFSETQRNKGNFPGRFSGRQFSNSRSEMNVSTLELGDSALYLCASSPGTSLKADTQYFGPGTRLTVL.

This clonotype was seen a few times. The chain joins TRBV6-1 to TRBJ2-6; possibly TRBD1 for D (6 bases). This CDR3 is 22 amino acids long. V was cut by 2 bases and J by 0 bases, with 26 bases left in between. CDR1 is MNHNS and CDR2 is SASEGT in the germline V gene. CDR3 nucleotides: TGTGCCAGCAGTGAATTTCCCCCCCGACCGGGACATTGGTACTCTGGGGCCAACGTCCTGACTTTC. Protein product: CASSEFPPRPGHWYSGANVLTF.

In this sample, this clonotype turned up many times. The DNA of the CDR3 is TGTGCCAGCAGTTTAGGCGGGAGGGTTGGTGAGACCCAGTACTTC. Translation: CASSLGGRVGETQYF. The chain is built from TRBV28 and TRBJ2-5; 9 bases are a match to TRBD2. Trimming at V came to 2 bases and at J to 5 bases, leaving 6 bases not matched to a gene. CDR1 MDHEN and CDR2 SYDVKM come from the germline V gene. This CDR3 spans 15 amino acids.

This clonotype was seen at least ten times. This chain links TRBV10-2 with TRBJ2-2; 10 positions match TRBD2. Germline V gene lookup returns CDR1 WSHSY and CDR2 SAAADI. With 10 bases clipped from V and 0 bases from J, the junction kept 2 bases outside the gene matches. This CDR3 spans 14 amino acids. DNA for the CDR3: TGCGCCACCACTAGCGGGGCGAACACCGGGGAGCTGTTTTTT. This sequence encodes CATTSGANTGELFF.

This clonotype was recorded at least ten times. The gene calls are TRBV28 and TRBJ2-3; D uncertain. V was shortened by 6 bases and J by 0 bases, with 13 bases between the two germline ends. CDR1 is MDHEN, CDR2 SYDVKM, per germline. CDR3 size: 15 residues. This CDR3 reads CASSKTASSTDTQYF. The CDR3 bases are TGTGCCAGCAGCAAAACGGCCTCTAGCACAGATACGCAGTATTTT.

This clonotype was seen ten or more times. Here the CDR3 DNA reads TGTGCCAGCAGCCCCTCCCGGGGGGCCGGGGAGCTGTTTTTT. Amino acids: CASSPSRGAGELFF. The chain links TRBV7-3 to TRBJ2-2, with TRBD2 identical over 7 bases. J gave up 6 bases and V 5 bases, and 6 bases lay outside the gene matches. This CDR3 spans 14 amino acids. Germline assignment: CDR1 SGHTA and CDR2 FQGTGA.